These T cell receptor beta chains were read from a single sample in a study of human T cells and chemical hapten exposure. TCRdb redid the calling of the reads with MiXCR, one entry per CDR3 protein. Among 120,000 or so distinct CDR3 sequences listed, over 7.5% were seen once. Sequencing was performed on whole blood. All receptors come from a human donor in good health. Some clones in this sample may be carry-over from other donors' samples. Each CDR3 is given with its conserved first and last residue. The D gene is left open where the match is weak. Size is stated for part of the rows, as once, few or many counts, or as a class when the clone is expanded.

D: .; V: TRBV20-1; J: TRBJ1-1; size: .; CDR3: CSASINTEAFF; DNA: TGCAGTGCCTCGATAAACACTGAAGCTTTCTTT
D: .; V: TRBV6-1; J: TRBJ1-5; size: many; CDR3: CASTAQSQGNQPQHF; DNA: TGTGCCAGCACCGCCCAATCACAGGGTAATCAGCCCCAGCATTTT
D: .; V: TRBV9; J: TRBJ2-4; size: many; CDR3: CASSVGGARNIQYF; DNA: TGTGCCAGCAGCGTAGGGGGGGCAAGAAACATTCAGTACTTC
D: .; V: TRBV9; J: TRBJ2-1; size: few; CDR3: CASSPVYSGYNEQFF; DNA: TGTGCCAGCAGCCCTGTCTACAGCGGGTACAATGAGCAGTTCTTC
D: .; V: TRBV6-2/TRBV6-3; J: TRBJ1-5; size: many; CDR3: CASSYGAGSNQPQHF; DNA: TGTGCCAGCAGTTACGGGGCGGGCAGCAATCAGCCCCAGCATTTT
D: .; V: TRBV7-8; J: TRBJ2-7; size: few; CDR3: CASSHGSYEQYF; DNA: TGTGCCAGCAGCCACGGGAGCTACGAGCAGTACTTC
D: .; V: TRBV12-5; J: TRBJ1-1; size: many; CDR3: CASGWNGGTEAFF; DNA: TGTGCTAGTGGATGGAACGGGGGAACTGAAGCTTTCTTT
D: .; V: TRBV11-1; J: TRBJ2-2; size: few; CDR3: CASSLMSSAGELFF; DNA: TGTGCCAGCAGCTTGATGTCTAGCGCCGGGGAGCTGTTTTTT
D: TRBD1; V: TRBV29-1; J: TRBJ1-2; size: many; CDR3: CSVDKQIRGLGYGYTF; DNA: TGCAGCGTTGATAAACAGATCAGGGGGCTAGGGTATGGCTACACCTTC
D: TRBD1; V: TRBV6-5; J: TRBJ1-5; size: few; CDR3: CASSSEGTGVQPQHF; DNA: TGTGCCAGCAGTTCGGAAGGGACAGGGGTTCAGCCCCAGCATTTT
D: TRBD1; V: TRBV10-3; J: TRBJ2-1; size: .; CDR3: CAISVSRGFDEQFF; DNA: TGTGCCATCAGTGTATCCAGGGGGTTCGATGAGCAGTTCTTC
D: TRBD2; V: TRBV6-6; J: TRBJ2-7; size: .; CDR3: CASSFKAGEVAYEQYF; DNA: TGTGCCAGCAGTTTCAAGGCGGGGGAGGTTGCCTACGAGCAGTACTTC
D: TRBD1; V: TRBV19; J: TRBJ1-5; size: .; CDR3: CASSKTWDRGPGAGNQPQHF; DNA: TGTGCCAGTAGTAAAACTTGGGACAGGGGGCCCGGAGCGGGCAATCAGCCCCAGCATTTT
D: .; V: TRBV7-3; J: TRBJ2-1; size: few; CDR3: CASSGDREDEQFF; DNA: TGTGCCAGCAGCGGCGACAGGGAGGATGAGCAGTTCTTC
D: .; V: TRBV11-2; J: TRBJ2-2; size: .; CDR3: CASSLEVGGELFF; DNA: TGTGCCAGCAGCTTAGAAGTTGGCGGGGAGCTGTTTTTT
D: .; V: TRBV7-2; J: TRBJ2-5; size: .; CDR3: CASSPWRGVLTYQETQYF; DNA: TGTGCCAGCAGCCCCTGGCGTGGGGTCTTAACGTACCAAGAGACCCAGTACTTC
D: .; V: TRBV10-3; J: TRBJ2-1; size: many; CDR3: CAISEPWERDSNEQFF; DNA: TGTGCCATCAGTGAGCCGTGGGAGCGCGACTCCAATGAGCAGTTCTTC
D: TRBD2; V: TRBV4-1; J: TRBJ2-3; size: .; CDR3: CASNRVAGATDTQYF; DNA: TGCGCCAGCAACAGAGTAGCGGGAGCGACCGATACGCAGTATTTT
D: .; V: TRBV2; J: TRBJ2-1; size: few; CDR3: CASSGGTWGSGSYNEQFF; DNA: TGTGCCAGCAGTGGGGGGACCTGGGGTAGCGGCTCCTACAATGAGCAGTTCTTC
D: .; V: TRBV6-1; J: TRBJ2-3; size: few; CDR3: CASHGVLGDGTSDTQYF; DNA: TGTGCCAGCCACGGGGTTTTGGGAGACGGAACCTCAGATACGCAGTATTTT
D: .; V: TRBV12-3/TRBV12-4; J: TRBJ2-3; size: .; CDR3: CANRASGTDTQYF; DNA: TGTGCCAACCGGGCTAGCGGCACAGATACGCAGTATTTT
D: .; V: TRBV5-1; J: TRBJ2-5; size: few; CDR3: CASSLEVMLETQYF; DNA: TGCGCCAGCAGCTTGGAAGTGATGCTAGAGACCCAGTACTTC
D: .; V: TRBV27; J: TRBJ2-7; size: few; CDR3: CASSFGTGAVEQYF; DNA: TGTGCCAGCAGTTTCGGGACGGGGGCCGTCGAGCAGTACTTC
D: TRBD2; V: TRBV27; J: TRBJ2-3; size: .; CDR3: CASSFSSGVTDTQYF; DNA: TGTGCCAGCAGTTTTTCTAGCGGGGTCACAGATACGCAGTATTTT
D: TRBD2; V: TRBV14; J: TRBJ2-1; size: few; CDR3: CASSPLAGGEQFF; DNA: TGTGCCAGCAGCCCACTAGCGGGAGGGGAGCAGTTCTTC
D: TRBD2; V: TRBV7-9; J: TRBJ2-7; size: .; CDR3: CASSRSSSGGTYEQYF; DNA: TGTGCCAGCAGCCGGTCCTCTAGCGGGGGCACCTACGAGCAGTACTTC